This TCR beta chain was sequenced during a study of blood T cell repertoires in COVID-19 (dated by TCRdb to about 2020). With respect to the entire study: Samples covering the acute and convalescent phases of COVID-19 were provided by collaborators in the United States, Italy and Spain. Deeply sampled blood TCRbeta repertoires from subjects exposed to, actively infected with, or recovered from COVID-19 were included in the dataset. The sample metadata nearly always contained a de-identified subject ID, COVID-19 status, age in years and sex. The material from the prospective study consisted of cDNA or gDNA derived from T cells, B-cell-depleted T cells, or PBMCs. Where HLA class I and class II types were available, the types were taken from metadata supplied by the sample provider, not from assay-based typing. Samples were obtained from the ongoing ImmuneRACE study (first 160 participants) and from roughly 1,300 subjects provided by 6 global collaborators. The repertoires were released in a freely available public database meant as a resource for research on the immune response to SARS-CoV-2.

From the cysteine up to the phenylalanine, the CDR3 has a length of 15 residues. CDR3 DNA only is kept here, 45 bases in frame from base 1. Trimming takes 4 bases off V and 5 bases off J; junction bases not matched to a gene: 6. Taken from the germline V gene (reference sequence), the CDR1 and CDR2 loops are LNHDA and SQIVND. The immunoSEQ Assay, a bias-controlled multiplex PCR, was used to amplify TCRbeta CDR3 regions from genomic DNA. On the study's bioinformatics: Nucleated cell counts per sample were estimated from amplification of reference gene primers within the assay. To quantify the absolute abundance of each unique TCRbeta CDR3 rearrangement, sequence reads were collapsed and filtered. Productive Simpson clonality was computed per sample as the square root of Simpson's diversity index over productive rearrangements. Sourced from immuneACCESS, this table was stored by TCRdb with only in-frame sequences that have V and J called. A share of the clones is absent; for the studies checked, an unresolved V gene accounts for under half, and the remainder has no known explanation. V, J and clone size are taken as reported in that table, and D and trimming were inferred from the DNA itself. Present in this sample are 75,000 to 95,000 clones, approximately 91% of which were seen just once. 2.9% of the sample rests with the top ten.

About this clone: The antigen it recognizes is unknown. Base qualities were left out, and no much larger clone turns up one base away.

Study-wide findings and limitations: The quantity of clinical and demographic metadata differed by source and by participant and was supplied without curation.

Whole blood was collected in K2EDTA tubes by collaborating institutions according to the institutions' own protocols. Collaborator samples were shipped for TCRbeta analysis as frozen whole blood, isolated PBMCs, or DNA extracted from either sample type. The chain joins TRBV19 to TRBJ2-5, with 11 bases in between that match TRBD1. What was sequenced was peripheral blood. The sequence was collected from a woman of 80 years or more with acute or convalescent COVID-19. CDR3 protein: CASSTGTGGGETQYF. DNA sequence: TGTGCCAGTAGTACTGGGACAGGGGGTGGCGAGACCCAGTACTTC. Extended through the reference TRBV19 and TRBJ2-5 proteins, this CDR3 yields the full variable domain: DGGITQSPKYLFRKEGQNVTLSCEQNLNHDAMYWYRQDPGQGLRLIYYSQIVNDFQKGDIAEGYSVSREKKESFPLTVTSAQKNPTAFYLCASSTGTGGGETQYFGPGTRLLVL.